The 27 T cell receptor beta chains presented below share a single source sample, sequenced in a study of OX40 agonist ivuxolimab in advanced cancers. Receptor amplification or capture employed the immunoSEQ multiplex PCR assay. TCRdb stores this immuneACCESS table with in-frame sequences only. Part of the clones is absent; in the studies checked, under half of the shortfall reflects unresolved V genes, and no reason is known for the rest. The table for this sample lists more than 70,000 clones; 89% of them were counted only once. Jointly, the top ten make up about an eighth of the sample. Sequenced material: CD4+ or CD8+ T cells sorted from blood, taken in a trial of the OX40 agonist ivuxolimab. Receptors originate from an adult with an advanced solid tumor such as melanoma, head and neck, liver or kidney cancer.

V is TRBV10-3 and J is TRBJ2-2, with 10 bases aligning to TRBD1. Germline V gene sequence: CDR1 ENHRY, CDR2 SYGVKD. There are 16 residues in the CDR3. Trimming at V came to 2 bases and at J to 4 bases, leaving 4 bases not matched to a gene. CDR3 region: CAISEGDRGPTGELFF. As DNA, the CDR3 is TGTGCCATCAGTGAGGGGGACAGGGGCCCCACCGGGGAGCTGTTTTTT.

The chain recombines TRBV6-6 with TRBJ1-4; no firm D call. This CDR3 comprises 14 residues. Trimming took 6 bases from V and 3 from J, leaving 11 bases between them. Per the germline V gene, CDR1 is MNHNY and CDR2 is SVGAGI (reference sequence). The CDR3 bases are TGTGCCAGCAGGAAGGACCCATCTAATGAAAAACTGTTTTTT. Protein product: CASRKDPSNEKLFF.

The chain is built from TRBV18 and TRBJ2-7; D is uncertain. Trimming removed 3 bases at V and 2 bases at J, with 8 bases between. This CDR3 comprises 13 residues. CDR1 and CDR2 from the germline V gene are KGHSH and LQKENI. The CDR3 bases are TGTGCCAGCTCACCCAATAAGGCCTACGAGCAGTACTTC. Encoded protein: CASSPNKAYEQYF.

This chain connects TRBV7-2 to TRBJ1-2, with 10 positions matching TRBD1. The J segment lost 4 bases and the V segment lost 3 bases, leaving 2 bases of the junction unmatched. The germline gives CDR1 SGHTA, CDR2 FQGNSA. This CDR3 contains 14 residues. The CDR3 region is CASSFDRGPYGYTF. For the CDR3, the DNA is TGTGCCAGCAGCTTTGACAGGGGGCCCTATGGCTACACCTTC.

The chain couples TRBV6-1 to TRBJ1-1, with D possibly matching TRBD1 (5 bases). The V end was cut by 7 bases, the J end by 5 bases, with 14 bases between. CDR1 and CDR2 (germline): MNHNS, SASEGT. This CDR3 is 13 amino acids long. Written as DNA, the CDR3 is TGTGCCAGCACCGCGGTGGGGGGGACTGAAGCTTTCTTT. Translated, it gives CASTAVGGTEAFF.

The V gene is TRBV18, the J gene TRBJ2-4; maybe TRBD1 (6 bases). The germline V and J ends were trimmed by 5 bases and 8 bases, with 13 bases remaining between them. This CDR3 is built from 13 residues. CDR1 KGHSH and CDR2 LQKENI come from the germline V gene. In DNA form, the CDR3 reads TGTGCCAGCTCATACGGACAGTCCGACATTCAGTACTTC. Translated: CASSYGQSDIQYF.

CDR3 amino acids: CASSLRGRRYEQYF. CDR3 DNA sequence: TGTGCCAGCAGCTTAAGGGGGCGTCGGTACGAGCAGTACTTC. The genes are TRBV5-4 and TRBJ2-7, with 7 bases matching TRBD1. V was pared by 2 bases and J by 4 bases, with 6 bases of the junction left unmatched. Germline V gene sequence: CDR1 SGHNT, CDR2 YYREEE (reference sequence). This CDR3 is built from 14 residues.

This clone was counted only a few times. The V and J genes are TRBV12-5 and TRBJ1-5; D gene ambiguous. V lost 5 bases to trimming and J lost 7 bases, with 12 bases between them. The germline gives CDR1 LGHNT, CDR2 FRNRAP. The CDR3 covers 13 residues. The CDR3 spells CASGVGLTQPQHF. CDR3 bases: TGTGCTAGTGGTGTGGGCCTCACCCAGCCCCAGCATTTT.

V and J are TRBV4-1 and TRBJ1-2; D gene unclear. The CDR3 has 15 amino acids. The V end was cut by 0 bases, the J end by 6 bases, with 14 bases between. Germline V gene data show CDR1 as MGHRA and CDR2 as YSYEKL. Here the CDR3 reads CASSQEGTLGDGYTF. The CDR3 region has the DNA TGCGCCAGCAGCCAAGAGGGCACCCTCGGAGATGGCTACACCTTC.

The rearrangement uses TRBV11-1 and TRBJ1-5; 10 bases fit TRBD1. J was trimmed by 5 bases and V by 5 bases; bases with no gene match: 9. From germline, CDR1 is SGHAT and CDR2 FQDESV (reference sequence). The CDR3 is 16 amino acids. In nucleotides, the CDR3 is TGTGCCAGCAGCCTAGGGACAGGGGACCCCGATCAGCCCCAGCATTTT. Its translation is CASSLGTGDPDQPQHF.

The chain carries TRBV6-1 and TRBJ2-5; D remains unclear. Gene TRBJ2-7 matches the end of the DNA better, so the J call may be wrong. This CDR3 comprises 13 residues. Germline CDR1 is MNHNS and CDR2 is SASEGT. CDR3 sequence reads: CASSLGQSYEQYF. CDR3 DNA sequence: TGTGCCAGCAGCCTCGGGCAGTCCTACGAGCAGTACTTC.

The chain combines TRBV5-6 with TRBJ2-5; 11 bases fit TRBD2. The J call may be wrong; the DNA end is better matched by TRBJ2-7. CDR1 is SGHDT and CDR2 is YYEEEE in the germline V gene. This CDR3 has 16 amino acids. CDR3 in DNA: TGTGCCAGCAGCTTATGGACTAGCGGGCCTTCCTACGAGCAGTACTTC. Protein: CASSLWTSGPSYEQYF.

The CDR3 nucleotides read TGTGCCAGCAGCAGACGGGGGGGGGAGACCCAGTACTTC. Residues: CASSRRGGETQYF. The chain joins TRBV7-2 to TRBJ2-5, with TRBD2 matching over 8 bases. CDR1 SGHTA and CDR2 FQGNSA come from the germline V gene. The trim removed 5 bases at V and 5 bases at J, leaving 4 bases unmatched. The CDR3 length is 13 residues.

The genes are TRBV6-4 and TRBJ2-2; a weak D match, TRBD2 (6 bases). V was trimmed by 1 base and J by 5 bases, leaving 8 bases between them. CDR3 length: 14 residues. The germline CDR1 and CDR2 sequences are MRHNA and SNTAGT. The CDR3: CASSDYGGTGELFF. The CDR3 DNA follows: TGTGCCAGCAGTGACTACGGGGGAACCGGGGAGCTGTTTTTT.

The V gene is TRBV9, the J gene TRBJ2-7; TRBD2 might be the D (5 bases). The CDR3 is 13 residues long. Germline assignment: CDR1 SGDLS and CDR2 YYNGEE. Trimming left V 4 bases short and J 3 bases short, with 11 bases between. Here the CDR3 DNA reads TGTGCCAGCAGCCGGGGAGAGTTCTACGAGCAGTACTTC. It codes for CASSRGEFYEQYF.

The V call is TRBV28, the J call TRBJ2-3; D not resolved. This CDR3 comprises 12 residues. V was clipped by 2 bases and J by 10 bases, with 10 bases between them. Germline lookup yields CDR1 MDHEN and CDR2 SYDVKM. The CDR3 coding sequence is TGTGCCAGCAGTTTAAGAATCCGGGCGCAGTATTTT. It is translated as CASSLRIRAQYF.

V is TRBV5-1 and J is TRBJ1-6; 9 bases line up with TRBD1. There are 14 residues in the CDR3. V lost 0 bases and J lost 13; bases outside the gene matches: 5. The germline gives CDR1 SGHRS, CDR2 YFSETQ. In DNA, the CDR3 is TGCGCCAGCAGCTTGGGGGACAGGGTCATCCCCCTCCACTTT. Protein: CASSLGDRVIPLHF.

The chain links TRBV9 to TRBJ2-4; D gene unclear. In germline, CDR1 is SGDLS, CDR2 YYNGEE. V shed 0 bases and J shed 0 bases, with 16 bases lying between them. CDR3 length: 18 amino acids. In DNA, the CDR3 is TGTGCCAGCAGCGTAGCTGATTCCTTTCGGACAGCCAAAAACATTCAGTACTTC. This gives the protein CASSVADSFRTAKNIQYF.

The chain joins TRBV6-1 to TRBJ2-3; weak D call: TRBD2 (5 bases). Trimming removed 0 bases from V and 9 bases from J, with 16 bases in between. The CDR3 loop spans 15 amino acids. Germline V gene data show CDR1 as MNHNS and CDR2 as SASEGT. The CDR3 sequence: CASSEAPRGGVTQYF. The DNA of the CDR3 is TGTGCCAGCAGTGAAGCGCCCCGGGGTGGCGTCACGCAGTATTTT.

The chain combines TRBV6-6 with TRBJ2-3, with D maybe TRBD2 (7 bases). Germline assignment: CDR1 MNHNY and CDR2 SVGAGI (reference sequence). V was clipped by 2 bases and J by 0 bases, with 12 bases between them. The CDR3 extends over 16 amino acids. Written as DNA, the CDR3 is TGTGCCAGCAGTTACGTCCGGGGGGCTAGCACAGATACGCAGTATTTT. The encoded protein is CASSYVRGASTDTQYF.

The chain employs TRBV11-2 and TRBJ2-5; D gene unclear. CDR3 length: 16 residues. Germline V gene data show CDR1 as SGHAT and CDR2 as FQNNGV. V lost 6 bases to trimming and J lost 1 base, with 18 bases between them. The DNA for the CDR3 is TGTGCCAGCAGACAAAGAACAGCTTACCTCCAAGAGACCCAGTACTTC. Translating it yields CASRQRTAYLQETQYF.

The chain recombines TRBV11-3 with TRBJ2-7; D perhaps matches TRBD1 (5 bases). V lost 5 bases and J 0 bases, leaving 11 bases between the germline ends. The CDR3 is made up of 14 amino acids. The germline gives CDR1 SGHNT, CDR2 YENEEA. Here the CDR3 reads CASSRRQSSYEQYF. CDR3 in DNA: TGTGCCAGCAGCCGGAGACAGAGCTCCTACGAGCAGTACTTC.

J is TRBJ1-1 and V is TRBV27; weak D call: TRBD1 (6 bases). The CDR3 has 13 amino acids. Germline V lookup: CDR1 MNHEY, CDR2 SMNVEV (reference sequence). Trimming pared 2 bases from V and 5 bases from J, leaving 9 bases between. CDR3 nucleotide sequence: TGTGCCAGCAGTTTAAGGGGGGGGACTGAAGCTTTCTTT. Its translation is CASSLRGGTEAFF.

The chain is built from TRBV27 and TRBJ1-3, with a possible D match to TRBD1 (5 bases). V lost 0 bases to trimming and J lost 3 bases, with 12 bases between them. The germline CDR1 and CDR2 sequences are MNHEY and SMNVEV (reference sequence). The CDR3 length is 16 residues. The CDR3 here is CASSLSTGTLGNTIYF. Written as DNA, the CDR3 is TGTGCCAGCAGTTTATCGACGGGGACTCTTGGAAACACCATATATTTT.

The chain combines TRBV6-1 with TRBJ2-2; 10 bases agree with TRBD1. This CDR3 contains 17 residues. From germline, CDR1 is MNHNS and CDR2 SASEGT. V trimming: 3 bases; J trimming: 5 bases; junction bases outside the gene matches: 9. CDR3: CASSDRLDRGLTGELFF. The CDR3 DNA sequence: TGTGCCAGCAGTGACCGACTGGACAGGGGGTTAACCGGGGAGCTGTTTTTT.

A word on this clone: An end of the junction differs from the germline gene, which may be a read error. The CDR3 nucleotides are TGTGCCAGCAGTTCCTATAGACAGGTAGCTAACTATGGCTACACCTTC. Translated: CASSSYRQVANYGYTF. The V gene is TRBV10-3, the J gene TRBJ1-2, with D maybe TRBD1 (6 bases). Looked up from germline, CDR1 is ENHRY and CDR2 is SYGVKD. This CDR3 has 16 amino acids.

In this sample, this clone turned up once. This chain connects TRBV18 to TRBJ1-5, with D perhaps matching TRBD1 (6 bases). Germline CDR1 and CDR2: KGHSH and LQKENI. The CDR3 contains 16 residues. Trimming cost V 1 base and J 4 bases, with 14 bases left between them. The CDR3 DNA is TGTGCCAGCTCACCACTCCGGGGGCGGCGGAATCAGCCCCAGCATTTT. It is translated as CASSPLRGRRNQPQHF. Full variable domain (outside the CDR3, taken from reference TRBV18 and TRBJ1-5): NAGVMQNPRHLVRRRGQEARLRCSPMKGHSHVYWYRQLPEEGLKFMVYLQKENIIDESGMPKERFSAEFPKEGPSILRIQQVVRGDSAAYFCASSPLRGRRNQPQHFGDGTRLSIL.